One and the same sample provided the 14 T cell receptor beta chains below, sequenced in a study of a mutant IDH1 vaccine in newly diagnosed glioma. No antigen has been identified for these receptors. The sample's time point: week 5, during vaccination. Topical imiquimod accompanied each vaccine dose, which consisted of 300 ug of mutant IDH1 20-mer peptide. Here immunoSEQ multiplex PCR was the method, and the copy in TCRdb shows in-frame clones only, minus some. Among tens of thousands of clones listed, 90% to 95% were seen once. Here the sequenced sample was PBMCs, taken from a glioma patient whose treatment included an IDH1 peptide vaccine. The origin of the receptors is a man aged 50 to 59 with glioma.

The V and J genes are TRBV5-4 and TRBJ2-1; 10 bases align to TRBD2. Per the germline V gene, CDR1 is SGHNT and CDR2 is YYREEE (reference sequence). The V segment lost 0 bases and the J segment 9 bases; nucleotides outside the gene matches: 6. CDR3 length equals 15 residues. CDR3 protein: CASSLGTSGALEQFF. In nucleotides, the CDR3 is TGTGCCAGCAGCTTGGGAACTAGCGGGGCACTTGAGCAGTTCTTC.

The chain has TRBV2 and TRBJ2-3; no firm D call. The CDR3 runs 15 residues. The V end was cut by 6 bases, the J end by 3 bases, with 16 bases between. Germline CDR1 SNHLY, CDR2 FYNNEI. The CDR3 sequence is CASRESRIATDTQYF. The CDR3 region has the DNA TGTGCCAGCAGGGAGAGTAGAATAGCTACAGATACGCAGTATTTT.

This CDR3 reads CAISEWDRGYEQYF. The DNA for the CDR3 is TGTGCCATCAGTGAGTGGGACAGGGGCTACGAGCAGTACTTC. The V call is TRBV10-3, the J call TRBJ2-7; 10 bases are a match to TRBD1. V lost 1 base, J lost 3 bases, and 0 bases stayed unmatched. This CDR3 region has 14 residues. Looked up from germline, CDR1 is ENHRY and CDR2 is SYGVKD.

The V and J genes are TRBV5-1 and TRBJ1-5; 10 bases agree with TRBD1. V was pared by 4 bases and J by 2 bases, with 12 bases of the junction left unmatched. This CDR3 is 18 amino acids long. CDR1 is SGHRS and CDR2 is YFSETQ in the germline V gene. The CDR3 here is CASSPTGTGVDGNQPQHF. The CDR3 coding sequence is TGCGCCAGCAGCCCGACCGGGACAGGGGTGGATGGCAATCAGCCCCAGCATTTT.

The chain uses TRBV15 and TRBJ1-2; weak D call: TRBD1 (6 bases). The V end lost 1 base, the J end lost 0 bases, and 15 bases lay between the germline ends. This CDR3 region has 17 residues. CDR1 and CDR2 from the germline V gene are LNHNV and YYDKDF (reference sequence). The CDR3 sequence is CATSRVGGTKANYGYTF. The CDR3 DNA reads as TGTGCCACCAGCAGAGTAGGGGGGACGAAAGCTAACTATGGCTACACCTTC.

The chain joins TRBV9 to TRBJ2-3, with 12 bases identical to TRBD2. V lost 3 bases to trimming and J lost 0 bases; unmatched junction nucleotides: 8. Germline-derived CDR1 and CDR2 are SGDLS and YYNGEE. CDR3 length: 18 amino acids. In nucleotides, the CDR3 is TGTGCCAGCAGCGCCCTAGCGGGAGGGCCTGGCAGCACAGATACGCAGTATTTT. It translates to CASSALAGGPGSTDTQYF.

This sequence joins TRBV5-6 and TRBJ2-7; 7 bases map to TRBD1. Germline loops: CDR1 SGHDT, CDR2 YYEEEE. V lost 3 bases to trimming and J lost 2 bases; unmatched junction nucleotides: 8. There are 15 residues in the CDR3. The CDR3 bases are TGTGCCAGCAGCTCGGACAGGCCTCGCCCCTACGAGCAGTACTTC. It translates to CASSSDRPRPYEQYF.

The chain employs TRBV27 and TRBJ1-4; maybe TRBD1 (6 bases). Germline loops: CDR1 MNHEY, CDR2 SMNVEV (reference sequence). The CDR3 contains 14 residues. V lost 3 bases and J lost 6, with 11 bases in between. This chain's CDR3 is CASSLREGDEKLFF. CDR3 bases: TGTGCCAGCAGTTTGCGGGAGGGGGATGAAAAACTGTTTTTT.

This chain links TRBV29-1 with TRBJ2-5; TRBD2 agrees at 12 bases. Germline V gives CDR1 SQVTM, CDR2 ANQGSEA. V trimming: 4 bases; J trimming: 1 base; junction bases outside the gene matches: 7. The length of the CDR3 is 16 residues. The CDR3: CSVGASGRAIQETQYF. The DNA for the CDR3 is TGCAGCGTTGGGGCTAGCGGGAGGGCCATCCAAGAGACCCAGTACTTC.

The chain has TRBV7-2 and TRBJ2-7, with TRBD2 identical over 12 bases. V was pared by 5 bases and J by 4 bases, with 15 bases of the junction left unmatched. The CDR3 contains 18 residues. CDR1 is SGHTA, CDR2 FQGNSA, per germline. The CDR3 bases are TGTGCCAGCAGCCCAGGGGGACTAGCGGGTGGACTTGGTTACGAGCAGTACTTC. It encodes CASSPGGLAGGLGYEQYF. Combining the CDR3 with reference TRBV7-2 and TRBJ2-7 gives the whole variable domain GAGVSQSPSNKVTEKGKDVELRCDPISGHTALYWYRQSLGQGLEFLIYFQGNSAPDKSGLPSDRFSAERTGGSVSTLTIQRTQQEDSAVYLCASSPGGLAGGLGYEQYFGPGTRLTVT.

The V call is TRBV5-1, the J call TRBJ2-1, with 9 positions matching TRBD1. The CDR3 consists of 15 residues. V lost 1 base and J lost 6; bases outside the gene matches: 5. Germline CDR1 reads SGHRS; CDR2 reads YFSETQ. The DNA of the CDR3 is TGCGCCAGCAGCTTGATGGACAGGGGTTTCAATGAGCAGTTCTTC. Translated: CASSLMDRGFNEQFF.

This chain links TRBV18 with TRBJ1-3; D remains unclear. The CDR3 loop spans 16 amino acids. The V gene's germline CDR1 is KGHSH and CDR2 LQKENI. V was clipped by 0 bases and J by 2 bases, with 11 bases between them. CDR3 in amino acids: CASSPPSGRTGNTIYF. The CDR3 bases are TGTGCCAGCTCACCACCGTCCGGGAGGACTGGAAACACCATATATTTT.

The rearrangement uses TRBV5-1 and TRBJ1-1, with D possibly TRBD1 on 6 matching bases. V lost 1 base and J 3 bases, leaving 10 bases between the germline ends. Germline values: CDR1 SGHRS, CDR2 YFSETQ. This CDR3 contains 14 residues. The DNA for the CDR3 is TGCGCCAGCAGCTTGAGGGGGGGCGACACTGAAGCTTTCTTT. It encodes CASSLRGGDTEAFF.

The chain has TRBV5-6 and TRBJ2-7; D is unresolved. V was pared by 0 bases and J by 2 bases, with 6 bases between. The CDR3 is 13 amino acids. Germline assignment: CDR1 SGHDT and CDR2 YYEEEE. In nucleotides, the CDR3 is TGTGCCAGCAGCTTGGTAACCGCCTACGAGCAGTACTTC. Its protein product is CASSLVTAYEQYF. The complete variable domain, with remaining parts taken from reference TRBV5-6 and TRBJ2-7, reads DAGVTQSPTHLIKTRGQQVTLRCSPKSGHDTVSWYQQALGQGPQFIFQYYEEEERQRGNFPDRFSGHQFPNYSSELNVNALLLGDSALYLCASSLVTAYEQYFGPGTRLTVT.